This T cell receptor (beta chain) was sequenced for a study of T cell repertoires in cytomegalovirus infection. The study, taken as a whole, reports: The ex vivo response was dominated by HLA-C-restricted CMV-specific TCR beta clonotypes. Carriage of CMV together with the relevant HLA was identifiable through cumulative public TCR beta family frequency.

TCRdb reprocessed the reads via MiXCR and lists one record per CDR3 protein. The sample lists roughly 630,000 distinct CDR3 sequences, more than 20% occurring once. The V end was cut by 7 bases, the J end by 2 bases, with 6 bases between. CDR3 length: 11 amino acids. Germline V gene lookup returns CDR1 SQVTM and CDR2 ANQGSEA. About this clonotype itself: Its specificity is not known.

The receptor comes from a human donor in good health (CMV status not recorded). Some clones in this sample may be carry-over from other donors' samples. The J gene is TRBJ2-1, the V gene TRBV29-1; D is unresolved. What was sequenced was CD8+ T cells from PBMCs. The CDR3, as DNA: TGCAGCGCAGACACCTACAATGAGCAGTTCTTC. Translated, it gives CSADTYNEQFF.